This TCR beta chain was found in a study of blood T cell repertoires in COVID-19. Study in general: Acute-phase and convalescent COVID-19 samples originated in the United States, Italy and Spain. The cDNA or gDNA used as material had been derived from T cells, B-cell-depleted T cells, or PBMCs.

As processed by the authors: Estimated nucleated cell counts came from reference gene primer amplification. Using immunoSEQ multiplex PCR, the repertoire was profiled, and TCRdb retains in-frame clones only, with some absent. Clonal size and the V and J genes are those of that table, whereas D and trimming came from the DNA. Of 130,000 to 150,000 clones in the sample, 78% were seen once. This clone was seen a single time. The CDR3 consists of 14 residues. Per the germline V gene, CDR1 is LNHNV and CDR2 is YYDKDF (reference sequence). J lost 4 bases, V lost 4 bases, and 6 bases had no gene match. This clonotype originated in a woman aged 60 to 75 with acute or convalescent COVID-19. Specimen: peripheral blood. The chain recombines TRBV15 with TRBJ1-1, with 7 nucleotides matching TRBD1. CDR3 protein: CATSIRQGRTEAFF. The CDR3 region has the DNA TGTGCCACCAGCATTCGACAGGGCCGCACTGAAGCTTTCTTT.